These 26 T cell receptor beta chains were sequenced from one sample in a study of blood T cell repertoires in COVID-19. Assay used: immunoSEQ multiplex PCR; TCRdb lists only in-frame clones, some missing. The sample carries some 410,000 clones, 88% recorded once. Sequenced material: PBMCs or T cells enriched from blood (not recorded which). The receptor source for this set is a woman aged 30 to 39 with acute COVID-19.

The rearrangement uses TRBV7-8 and TRBJ1-1; a weak D match, TRBD1 (6 bases). CDR3 length: 15 residues. V was trimmed by 6 bases and J by 1 base, leaving 15 bases between them. The V gene's germline CDR1 is SGHVS and CDR2 FQNEAQ. CDR3 amino acids: CASSLNRVGNTEAFF. CDR3 in DNA: TGTGCCAGCAGTCTTAACAGGGTGGGGAACACTGAAGCTTTCTTT.

The chain joins TRBV2 to TRBJ1-1; D perhaps matches TRBD1 (5 bases). Germline assignment: CDR1 SNHLY and CDR2 FYNNEI. The CDR3 loop spans 14 amino acids. The V end lost 6 bases, the J end lost 0 bases, and 11 bases lay between the germline ends. This CDR3 is CASRRTYMNTEAFF. The CDR3, as DNA: TGTGCCAGCAGACGGACATACATGAACACTGAAGCTTTCTTT.

The chain employs TRBV18 and TRBJ1-1; TRBD1 matches 7 bases. V gave up 2 bases and J gave up 0 bases; unmatched junction bases: 3. Germline V gene lookup returns CDR1 KGHSH and CDR2 LQKENI. The CDR3 has 15 amino acids. CDR3 in amino acids: CASSPMTGLNTEAFF. CDR3 coding DNA: TGTGCCAGCTCACCAATGACAGGGTTGAACACTGAAGCTTTCTTT.

This clone was counted a single time. The chain joins TRBV19 to TRBJ2-2, with D perhaps TRBD1 (5 bases). The CDR3 has 14 residues. Between the trimmed V and J ends, which lost 5 bases and 1 base, there was a span of 8 bases. CDR1 and CDR2 from the germline V gene are LNHDA and SQIVND (reference sequence). This CDR3 is CASSGDRNTGELFF. The CDR3 DNA follows: TGTGCCAGTAGTGGAGACAGGAACACCGGGGAGCTGTTTTTT.

V is TRBV24-1 and J is TRBJ2-2; TRBD2 might be the D (6 bases). The CDR3 has 13 residues. Germline lookup yields CDR1 KGHDR and CDR2 SFDVKD. Trimming removed 10 bases at V and 1 base at J, with 9 bases between. Here the CDR3 reads CATGLKNTGELFF. In nucleotides, the CDR3 is TGTGCCACGGGACTCAAGAACACCGGGGAGCTGTTTTTT.

The genes are TRBV4-3 and TRBJ1-1, with 8 bases matching TRBD1. The CDR3 covers 14 residues. Germline values: CDR1 LGHNA, CDR2 YSLEER. Trimming at V came to 2 bases and at J to 4 bases, leaving 3 bases not matched to a gene. In DNA form, the CDR3 reads TGCGCCAGCAGCCAACAGGGGGCCGGCACTGAAGCTTTCTTT. This encodes CASSQQGAGTEAFF.

V usage is TRBV19 and J usage is TRBJ1-6; D not certain. Germline lookup yields CDR1 LNHDA and CDR2 SQIVND (reference sequence). This CDR3 has 13 residues. The V end lost 3 bases, the J end lost 9 bases, and 9 bases lay between the germline ends. CDR3 in DNA: TGTGCCAGTAGTATGGTGTCGAGTTCACCCCTCCACTTT. This codes for CASSMVSSSPLHF.

This chain links TRBV3-1 (or the pseudogene TRBV3-2) with TRBJ2-1, with D perhaps TRBD2 (7 bases). The CDR3 length is 16 residues. V shed 4 bases and J shed 7 bases, with 20 bases lying between them. Germline CDR1 LGHDT, CDR2 YNNKEL (reference sequence). CDR3: CASSPPSAGAGNEQFF. In DNA form, the CDR3 reads TGTGCCAGCAGCCCCCCTAGTGCGGGGGCGGGGAATGAGCAGTTCTTC.

The gene calls are TRBV9 and TRBJ2-7; D possibly corresponds to TRBD1 (5 bases). Trimming cost V 0 bases and J 3 bases, with 10 bases left between them. The germline gives CDR1 SGDLS, CDR2 YYNGEE. The CDR3 sequence is 14 residues long. Here the CDR3 reads CASSVEGQYYEQYF. The CDR3, as DNA: TGTGCCAGCAGCGTAGAGGGGCAGTACTACGAGCAGTACTTC.

This chain links TRBV10-2 with TRBJ2-1, with TRBD2 matching 11 bases. The V and J ends lost 3 bases and 2 bases, in that order; junction bases with no gene match: 9. CDR1 is WSHSY, CDR2 SAAADI, per germline. The CDR3 contains 18 residues. CDR3 sequence: CASSDFRVAGGTYNEQFF. CDR3 nucleotides: TGCGCCAGCAGTGATTTTCGGGTAGCGGGGGGGACCTACAATGAGCAGTTCTTC.

J is TRBJ2-7 and V is TRBV19; 7 nucleotides agree with TRBD1. Trimming removed 2 bases from V and 6 bases from J; junction bases left unmatched: 10. Germline lookup yields CDR1 LNHDA and CDR2 SQIVND (reference sequence). This CDR3 is 15 amino acids long. CDR3 region: CASSIKRTGPPEQYF. The CDR3 DNA sequence: TGTGCCAGTAGTATAAAACGGACAGGTCCTCCCGAGCAGTACTTC.

V gene TRBV4-2 combines with J gene TRBJ2-1; D remains unclear. V was shortened by 3 bases and J by 0 bases, with 9 bases between the two germline ends. Germline CDR1 and CDR2: LGHNA and YNFKEQ. The CDR3 runs 15 residues. Here the CDR3 reads CASSQMGPSYNEQFF. DNA of the CDR3: TGTGCCAGCAGCCAGATGGGCCCCTCCTACAATGAGCAGTTCTTC.

The chain couples TRBV2 to TRBJ1-6; D call uncertain. The germline CDR1 and CDR2 sequences are SNHLY and FYNNEI. Trimming removed 5 bases from V and 6 bases from J, with 11 bases in between. The CDR3 spans 14 residues. The CDR3 sequence is CASSPATVNSPLHF. The CDR3 bases are TGTGCCAGCAGTCCCGCTACGGTTAATTCACCCCTCCACTTT.

The chain carries TRBV6-2 or TRBV6-3 and TRBJ2-2, with D maybe TRBD2 (6 bases). The CDR3 runs to 15 residues. Germline values: CDR1 MNHEY, CDR2 SVGEGT. The ends were cut back, 5 bases at V and 9 bases at J, with 19 bases in the middle. The CDR3 nucleotides read TGTGCCAGCAGTCTACCGGGACTCAAAGGGTGGGAGCTGTTTTTT. It is translated as CASSLPGLKGWELFF.

CDR3 sequence (DNA): TGTGCCAGCAGCTCGGACAGGACCGCCTATGGCTACACCTTC. It translates to CASSSDRTAYGYTF. V usage is TRBV7-8 and J usage is TRBJ1-2; 7 bases agree with TRBD1. With V trimmed by 4 bases and J by 4 bases, 6 bases remained unmatched. CDR3 length: 14 residues. CDR1 SGHVS and CDR2 FQNEAQ come from the germline V gene.

The chain employs TRBV7-9 and TRBJ1-2; a possible D gene is TRBD1 (6 bases). V was shortened by 1 base and J by 7 bases, with 10 bases between the two germline ends. This CDR3 is 13 amino acids long. The germline V gene encodes CDR1 SEHNR and CDR2 FQNEAQ (reference sequence). This CDR3 reads CASSLEQGRGYTF. The CDR3 coding sequence is TGTGCCAGCAGCTTAGAACAGGGACGTGGCTACACCTTC.

The J gene is TRBJ1-1, the V gene TRBV24-1, with 8 bases that match TRBD1. The trim removed 8 bases at V and 4 bases at J, leaving 17 bases unmatched. Germline CDR1 reads KGHDR; CDR2 reads SFDVKD. The CDR3 has 17 residues. CDR3 loop: CATNMDRVDFGGTEAFF. The CDR3 bases are TGTGCCACCAACATGGACAGGGTTGATTTCGGCGGCACTGAAGCTTTCTTT.

The chain combines TRBV19 with TRBJ1-1; D is unclear. This CDR3 region has 17 residues. Trimming left V 2 bases short and J 2 bases short, with 18 bases between. Germline CDR1 LNHDA, CDR2 SQIVND (reference sequence). The CDR3 DNA is TGTGCCAGTAGTATATTTCCGGGGAGGCTTTTAAACACTGAAGCTTTCTTT. Protein sequence: CASSIFPGRLLNTEAFF.

CDR3 nucleotides: TGTGCCTGGAGTGTACAACAGGGAGGCACAGATACGCAGTATTTT. Its protein is CAWSVQQGGTDTQYF. The chain joins TRBV30 to TRBJ2-3; D is possibly TRBD1 (6 bases). CDR3 length equals 15 residues. V dropped 0 bases and J dropped 1 base, with 11 bases sitting between them. Germline V CDR1 and CDR2: GTSNPN, SVGIG (reference sequence).

This clone was recorded once. The CDR3 sequence: CAWSKGQGGQPQHF. The CDR3 DNA is TGTGCCTGGAGTAAAGGACAGGGAGGGCAGCCCCAGCATTTT. The chain carries TRBV30 and TRBJ1-5; 8 positions agree with TRBD1. Germline lookup yields CDR1 GTSNPN and CDR2 SVGIG (reference sequence). The CDR3 extends over 14 amino acids. Germline trimming cut 2 bases from V and 7 bases from J; bases unmatched to any gene: 7.

This sequence joins TRBV14 and TRBJ2-3, with TRBD2 as a possible D gene (7 bases). V was shortened by 4 bases and J by 4 bases, with 18 bases between the two germline ends. The CDR3 sequence is 16 residues long. Germline CDR1 reads SGHDN; CDR2 reads FVKESK. The DNA of the CDR3 is TGTGCCAGCAGCCCATGGGGGGGGGCCCCGGCAGATACGCAGTATTTT. Its translation is CASSPWGGAPADTQYF.

This sequence joins TRBV11-2 and TRBJ2-3, with no clear D. V lost 5 bases, J lost 7 bases, and 10 bases lay in between. The CDR3 runs to 12 residues. In germline, CDR1 is SGHAT, CDR2 FQNNGV. The CDR3 protein is CASSPASNTQYF. As DNA, the CDR3 is TGTGCCAGCAGCCCCGCAAGCAATACGCAGTATTTT.

The V and J genes are TRBV12-3 or TRBV12-4 and TRBJ2-5, with D unresolved. The CDR3 is made up of 12 amino acids. The germline V and J ends were trimmed by 2 bases and 5 bases, with 6 bases remaining between them. The CDR3 nucleotides read TGTGCCAGCAGTTTACCCGGGGAGACCCAGTACTTC. Its protein is CASSLPGETQYF.

V gene TRBV6-2 or TRBV6-3 combines with J gene TRBJ1-2; maybe TRBD1 (6 bases). Deletions cut 4 bases from V and 2 bases from J, with 14 bases between. CDR3 length: 15 amino acids. Germline CDR1 MNHEY, CDR2 SVGEGT. CDR3 in amino acids: CASSLETGGNYGYTF. The CDR3 region has the DNA TGTGCCAGCAGTTTGGAAACGGGGGGCAACTATGGCTACACCTTC.

The V gene is TRBV9, the J gene TRBJ1-5, with D perhaps matching TRBD1 (5 bases). The CDR3 loop spans 14 amino acids. V lost 6 bases and J lost 1, with 11 bases in between. CDR1 is SGDLS and CDR2 is YYNGEE in the germline V gene. The CDR3 nucleotides read TGTGCCAGCACCACGGGGGAAAGCAATCAGCCCCAGCATTTT. Encoded protein: CASTTGESNQPQHF.

The V and J genes are TRBV11-2 and TRBJ2-1, with 9 bases aligning to TRBD2. Germline V gives CDR1 SGHAT, CDR2 FQNNGV. The length of the CDR3 is 16 residues. V dropped 8 bases and J dropped 1; count of bases not matched to a gene: 9. The CDR3 bases are TGTGCCAGCGGGGCGGGGGGGCCCCCTTCCTACAATGAGCAGTTCTTC. Translated: CASGAGGPPSYNEQFF.